These T cell receptor beta chains were read from a single sample in a study of shared clonotypes between healthy human individuals. Assay used: immunoSEQ multiplex PCR; TCRdb lists only in-frame clones, some missing. The sample consists of millions of clones, roughly 96% of them appearing once. Source material: naive CD4+ T cells sorted from blood. These receptors all come from a man younger than 35 in good health. Both conserved end residues are part of each CDR3. The D gene is left open where the match is weak. The size of a clone is reported for some rows only, either as once, few or many, or as a class for expanded clones.

j_call	v_call	clone_size	d_call	cdr3_aa	cdr3_nt
TRBJ2-2	TRBV2	once	TRBD1	CASSGQGVNTGELFF	TGTGCCAGCAGTGGACAGGGTGTGAACACCGGGGAGCTGTTTTTT
TRBJ2-3	TRBV19	.	.	CASSIGTDTQYF	TGTGCCAGTAGTATAGGAACAGATACGCAGTATTTT
TRBJ1-2	TRBV5-1	.	TRBD1	CASSPGQGDGYTF	TGCGCCAGCAGCCCGGGACAGGGCGATGGCTACACCTTC
TRBJ2-5	TRBV21-1	.	.	CASSKEEGGVQETQYF	TGTGCCAGCAGCAAAGAAGAAGGGGGGGTGCAAGAGACCCAGTACTTC
TRBJ2-2	TRBV18	.	.	CASSPGMSGELFF	TGTGCCAGCTCACCCGGGATGTCCGGGGAGCTGTTTTTT
TRBJ1-6	TRBV29-1	.	.	CSVRDRWDSPLHF	TGCAGCGTTCGCGACAGATGGGATTCACCCCTCCACTTT
TRBJ1-5	TRBV19	.	.	CASSISEVSNQPQHF	TGTGCCAGTAGTATTTCCGAGGTTAGCAATCAGCCCCAGCATTTT
TRBJ2-3	TRBV10-1	.	.	CASSYDYTDTQYF	TGCGCCAGCAGCTACGACTACACAGATACGCAGTATTTT
TRBJ1-1	TRBV9	.	.	CASSVGHTGYTEAFF	TGTGCCAGCAGCGTCGGGCATACAGGGTACACTGAAGCTTTCTTT
TRBJ1-5	TRBV2	.	.	CASSGFGSSNQPQHF	TGTGCCAGCAGTGGATTCGGGTCTAGCAATCAGCCCCAGCATTTT
TRBJ2-7	TRBV7-2	once	.	CASSLSSPEQYF	TGTGCCAGCAGCTTATCCAGTCCCGAGCAGTACTTC
TRBJ2-5	TRBV7-2	.	.	CASSFGGTETQYF	TGTGCCAGCAGCTTTGGGGGTACGGAGACCCAGTACTTC
TRBJ2-1	TRBV30	.	TRBD2	CAWSEASGRNEQFF	TGTGCCTGGAGTGAAGCTAGCGGGAGGAATGAGCAGTTCTTC
TRBJ1-2	TRBV7-2	many	.	CASSLGLLGYGYTF	TGTGCCAGCAGCTTGGGGCTACTCGGCTATGGCTACACCTTC
TRBJ2-2	TRBV5-1	.	.	CASSFRTFGRTGELFF	TGCGCCAGCAGCTTCCGGACATTTGGGAGAACCGGGGAGCTGTTTTTT
TRBJ1-1	TRBV29-1	.	TRBD1	CSVGRGGTEAFF	TGCAGCGTTGGCAGGGGGGGCACTGAAGCTTTCTTT
TRBJ1-4	TRBV11-2	.	TRBD1	CASSRGQGAWKLFF	TGTGCCAGCAGCCGTGGACAGGGGGCTTGGAAACTGTTTTTT
TRBJ2-7	TRBV7-8	.	.	CASSLVRGREEPYEQYF	TGTGCCAGCAGCTTAGTGCGTGGCAGGGAAGAACCCTACGAGCAGTACTTC
TRBJ1-1	TRBV9	.	.	CASSVGPGTKNTEAFF	TGTGCCAGCAGCGTAGGTCCGGGAACCAAGAACACTGAAGCTTTCTTT
TRBJ1-1	TRBV6-4	once	.	CASRVRAGTNTEAFF	TGTGCCAGCAGGGTGAGGGCAGGCACGAACACTGAAGCTTTCTTT
TRBJ2-5	TRBV27	.	.	CASRLLAGQETQYF	TGTGCCAGCAGATTACTAGCAGGGCAAGAGACCCAGTACTTC
TRBJ2-7	TRBV6-1	.	.	CASSEAKAGQYEQYF	TGTGCCAGCAGTGAAGCTAAAGCGGGACAATACGAGCAGTACTTC
TRBJ1-6	TRBV28	.	.	CASSSRTVASPLHF	TGTGCCAGCAGTTCCAGGACAGTCGCTTCACCCCTCCACTTT
TRBJ1-6	TRBV30	.	.	CAWSGGYYNSPLHF	TGTGCCTGGAGTGGGGGCTACTATAATTCACCCCTCCACTTT
TRBJ1-1	TRBV28	.	.	CASSSGGGSTEAFF	TGTGCCAGCAGTTCCGGTGGGGGGTCCACTGAAGCTTTCTTT
TRBJ1-1	TRBV28	.	.	CASSSDGWAFF	TGTGCCAGCAGTTCCGATGGTTGGGCTTTCTTT
TRBJ1-1	TRBV6-1	.	.	CASSAQGRSTTEAFF	TGTGCCAGCAGTGCACAGGGTCGGTCGACCACTGAAGCTTTCTTT
TRBJ2-2	TRBV7-9	.	.	CASSPGQGSTGELFF	TGTGCCAGCAGCCCCGGGCAGGGTAGCACCGGGGAGCTGTTTTTT
TRBJ1-6	TRBV7-2	.	.	CASSLDRPPLHF	TGTGCCAGCAGCTTAGACAGGCCACCCCTCCACTTT
TRBJ1-1	TRBV18	once	.	CASSKNREPQDAFF	TGTGCCAGCTCTAAGAACAGGGAACCTCAAGACGCTTTCTTT
TRBJ1-2	TRBV5-1	.	.	CASSLDRVNYGYTF	TGCGCCAGCAGCTTGGACAGGGTAAACTATGGCTACACCTTC
TRBJ1-3	TRBV9	.	.	CASSGQNSGTIYF	TGTGCCAGCAGCGGGCAAAATTCCGGCACCATATATTTT
TRBJ1-1	TRBV5-4	once	.	CASSLGSQNTEAFF	TGTGCCAGCAGCTTGGGCTCACAGAACACTGAAGCTTTCTTT